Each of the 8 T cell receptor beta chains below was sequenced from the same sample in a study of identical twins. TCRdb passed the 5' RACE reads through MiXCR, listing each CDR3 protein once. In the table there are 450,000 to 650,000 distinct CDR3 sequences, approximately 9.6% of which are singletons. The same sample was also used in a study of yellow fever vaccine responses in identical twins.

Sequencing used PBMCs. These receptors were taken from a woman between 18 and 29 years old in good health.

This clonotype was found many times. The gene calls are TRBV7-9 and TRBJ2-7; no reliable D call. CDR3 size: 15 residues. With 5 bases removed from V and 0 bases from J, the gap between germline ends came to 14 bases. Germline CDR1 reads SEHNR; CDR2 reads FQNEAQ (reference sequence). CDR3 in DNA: TGTGCCAGCAGCCCTCCCCGGGTGGACTCCTACGAGCAGTACTTC. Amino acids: CASSPPRVDSYEQYF.

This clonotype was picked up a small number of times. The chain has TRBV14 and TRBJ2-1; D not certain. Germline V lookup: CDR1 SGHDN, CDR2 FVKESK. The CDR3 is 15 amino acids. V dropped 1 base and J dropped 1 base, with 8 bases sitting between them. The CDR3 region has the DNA TGTGCCAGCAGCCAAGTCGGGCCTTCCTACAATGAGCAGTTCTTC. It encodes CASSQVGPSYNEQFF.

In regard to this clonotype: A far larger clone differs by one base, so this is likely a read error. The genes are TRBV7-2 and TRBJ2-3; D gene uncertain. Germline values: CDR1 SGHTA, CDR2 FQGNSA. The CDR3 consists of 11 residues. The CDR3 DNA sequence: TGTGCCGGCAGCTTAGTAGATACGCAGTATTTT. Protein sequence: CAGSLVDTQYF.

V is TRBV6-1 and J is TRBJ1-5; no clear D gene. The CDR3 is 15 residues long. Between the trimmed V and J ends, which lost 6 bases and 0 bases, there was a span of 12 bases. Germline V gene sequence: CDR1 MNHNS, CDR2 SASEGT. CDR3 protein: CASSRRFDSNQPQHF. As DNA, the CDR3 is TGTGCCAGCAGCCGTCGCTTTGATAGCAATCAGCCCCAGCATTTT.

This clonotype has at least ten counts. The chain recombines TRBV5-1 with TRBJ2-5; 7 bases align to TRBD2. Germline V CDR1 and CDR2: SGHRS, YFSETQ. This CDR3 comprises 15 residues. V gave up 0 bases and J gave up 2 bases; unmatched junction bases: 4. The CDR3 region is CASSLVPGGQETQYF. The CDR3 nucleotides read TGCGCCAGCAGCTTGGTTCCGGGGGGACAAGAGACCCAGTACTTC.

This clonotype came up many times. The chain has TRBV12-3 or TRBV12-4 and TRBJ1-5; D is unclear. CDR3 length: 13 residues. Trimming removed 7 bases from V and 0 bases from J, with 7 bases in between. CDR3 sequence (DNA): TGTGCCAGCAACCGCGATAGCAATCAGCCCCAGCATTTT. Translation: CASNRDSNQPQHF.

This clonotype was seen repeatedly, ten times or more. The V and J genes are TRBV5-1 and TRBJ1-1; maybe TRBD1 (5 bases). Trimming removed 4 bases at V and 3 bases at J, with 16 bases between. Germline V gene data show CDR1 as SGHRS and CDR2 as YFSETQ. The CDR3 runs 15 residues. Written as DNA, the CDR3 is TGCGCCAGCAGCCAGACCAGGGTAACGTACACTGAAGCTTTCTTT. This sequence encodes CASSQTRVTYTEAFF.

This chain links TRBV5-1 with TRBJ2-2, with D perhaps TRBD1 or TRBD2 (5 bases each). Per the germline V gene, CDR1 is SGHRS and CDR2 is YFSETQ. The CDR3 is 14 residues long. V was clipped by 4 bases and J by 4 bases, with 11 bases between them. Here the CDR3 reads CASSPQGVTGELFF. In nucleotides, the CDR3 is TGCGCCAGCAGCCCCCAGGGAGTCACCGGGGAGCTGTTTTTT.